The TCR beta chain under discussion was sequenced for a study of T cells after yellow fever vaccination. V was pared by 1 base and J by 4 bases, with 8 bases between. The CDR3 covers 14 residues. From germline, CDR1 is SGHTA and CDR2 FQGNSA. TCRdb fed the 5' RACE reads into MiXCR, producing one record per CDR3 protein. The sample includes 170,000 or so distinct CDR3 sequences, approximately 6% of them seen just once. This clonotype has only a few counts. The source material was CD4+ T cells sorted from PBMCs, sampled on the day of the first yellow fever vaccination. This chain uses TRBV7-2 with TRBJ1-3; no clear D gene. This TCR was sampled from a man in his late teens or twenties who received the YFV17D yellow fever vaccine. CDR3 region: CASSLVGRGNTIYF. In nucleotides, the CDR3 is TGTGCCAGCAGCTTAGTGGGGAGAGGAAACACCATATATTTT.